This T cell receptor beta chain was documented in a study of cytomegalovirus exposure and HLA in healthy donors. PCR amplification relied on 60 Vbeta primers (plus 13 Jbeta primers). Assay: immunoSEQ multiplex PCR; the TCRdb copy retains only in-frame clones and omits some. There are about 110,000 clones in the sample; less than 75% occur only once, and 11% lies in the top ten. Nominal health characterized the donors when sampled, though unrecorded immune exposures were likely. Sequencing was performed on PBMCs. The TCR originated in a man aged 40-49 years in good health and CMV-seropositive.

CDR3 sequence: CASSQFTGNTGELFF. DNA of the CDR3: TGCGCCAGCAGCCAATTTACTGGGAACACCGGGGAGCTGTTTTTT. The chain links TRBV4-3 to TRBJ2-2; D remains unclear. Trimming shortened V by 2 bases and J by 1 base, and 8 bases separated the two germline ends. The CDR3 has 15 residues. Germline V lookup: CDR1 LGHNA, CDR2 YSLEER.